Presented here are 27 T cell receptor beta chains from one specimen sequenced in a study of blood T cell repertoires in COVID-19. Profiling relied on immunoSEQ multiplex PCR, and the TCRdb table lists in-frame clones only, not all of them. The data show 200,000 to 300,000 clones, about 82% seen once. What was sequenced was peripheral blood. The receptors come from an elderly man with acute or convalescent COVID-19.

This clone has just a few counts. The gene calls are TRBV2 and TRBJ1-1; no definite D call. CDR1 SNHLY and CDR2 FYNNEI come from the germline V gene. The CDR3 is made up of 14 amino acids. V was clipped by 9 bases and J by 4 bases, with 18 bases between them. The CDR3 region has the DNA TGTGCCAGGCAAAATGGCCCTAGATCCACTGAAGCTTTCTTT. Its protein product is CARQNGPRSTEAFF.

The CDR3 is CASSPRTGSTEQYF. Written as DNA, the CDR3 is TGTGCCAGCTCACCTAGGACAGGGAGCACCGAGCAGTACTTC. J is TRBJ2-7 and V is TRBV18, with 8 bases lining up with TRBD1. The CDR3 totals 14 residues. Per germline, CDR1 KGHSH and CDR2 LQKENI. The V gene end was trimmed by 3 bases and the J gene end by 6 bases; junction bases not matched to a gene: 7.

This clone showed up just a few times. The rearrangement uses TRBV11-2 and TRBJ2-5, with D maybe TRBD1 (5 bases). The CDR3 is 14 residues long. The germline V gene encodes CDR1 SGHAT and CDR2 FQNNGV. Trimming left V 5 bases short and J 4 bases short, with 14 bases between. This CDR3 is CASSPAGNLETQYF. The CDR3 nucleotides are TGTGCCAGCAGCCCAGCAGGGAATTTAGAGACCCAGTACTTC.

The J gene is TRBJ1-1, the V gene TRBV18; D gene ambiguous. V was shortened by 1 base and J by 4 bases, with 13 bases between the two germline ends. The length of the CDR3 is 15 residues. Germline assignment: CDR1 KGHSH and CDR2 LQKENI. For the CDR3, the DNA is TGTGCCAGCTCACCACAGCCCGGGAGGAGCACTGAAGCTTTCTTT. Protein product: CASSPQPGRSTEAFF.

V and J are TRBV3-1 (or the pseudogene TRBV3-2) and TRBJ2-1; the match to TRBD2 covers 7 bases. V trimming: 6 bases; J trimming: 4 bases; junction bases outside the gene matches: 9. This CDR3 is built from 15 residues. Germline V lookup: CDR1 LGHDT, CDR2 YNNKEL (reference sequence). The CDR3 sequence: CASREAGLRYNEQFF. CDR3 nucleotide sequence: TGTGCCAGCAGGGAAGCGGGATTGCGGTACAATGAGCAGTTCTTC.

The CDR3 sequence: CASSEPRGDTGELFF. In DNA form, the CDR3 reads TGTGCCAGCAGTGAACCCAGGGGCGACACCGGGGAGCTGTTTTTT. The genes are TRBV25-1 and TRBJ2-2; D perhaps matches TRBD1 (6 bases). This CDR3 region has 15 residues. In germline, CDR1 is MGHDK, CDR2 SYGVNS. V lost 2 bases to trimming and J lost 3 bases, with 10 bases between them.

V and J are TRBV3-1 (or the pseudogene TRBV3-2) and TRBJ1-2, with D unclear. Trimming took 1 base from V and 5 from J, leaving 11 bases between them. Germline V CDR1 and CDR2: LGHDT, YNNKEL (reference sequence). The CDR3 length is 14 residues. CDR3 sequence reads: CASSQVPDYYGYTF. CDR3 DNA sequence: TGTGCCAGCAGCCAAGTTCCGGACTATTATGGCTACACCTTC.

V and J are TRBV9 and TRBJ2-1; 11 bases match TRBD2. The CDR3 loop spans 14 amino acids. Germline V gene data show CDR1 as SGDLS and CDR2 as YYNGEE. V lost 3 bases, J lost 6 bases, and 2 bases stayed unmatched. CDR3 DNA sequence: TGTGCCAGCAGCGGGACTAGCGGGTTCAATGAGCAGTTCTTC. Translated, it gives CASSGTSGFNEQFF.

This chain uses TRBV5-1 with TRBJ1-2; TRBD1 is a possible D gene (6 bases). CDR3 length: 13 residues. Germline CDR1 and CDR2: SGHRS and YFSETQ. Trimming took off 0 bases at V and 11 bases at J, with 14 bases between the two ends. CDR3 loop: CASSLAQGEGYTF. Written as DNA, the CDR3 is TGCGCCAGCAGCTTGGCACAGGGAGAGGGGTACACCTTC.

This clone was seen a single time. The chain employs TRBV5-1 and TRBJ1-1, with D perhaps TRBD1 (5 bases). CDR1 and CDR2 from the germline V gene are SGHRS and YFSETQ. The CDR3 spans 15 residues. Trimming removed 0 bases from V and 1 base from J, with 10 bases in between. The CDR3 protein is CASSLDPGENTEAFF. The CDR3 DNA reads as TGCGCCAGCAGCTTGGACCCGGGGGAGAACACTGAAGCTTTCTTT.

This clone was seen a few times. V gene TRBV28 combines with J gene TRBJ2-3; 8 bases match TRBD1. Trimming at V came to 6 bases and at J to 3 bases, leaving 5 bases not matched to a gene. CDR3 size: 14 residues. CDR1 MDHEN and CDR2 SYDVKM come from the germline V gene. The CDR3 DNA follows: TGTGCCAGCAGCAGAACAGGGGGTACAGATACGCAGTATTTT. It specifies CASSRTGGTDTQYF.

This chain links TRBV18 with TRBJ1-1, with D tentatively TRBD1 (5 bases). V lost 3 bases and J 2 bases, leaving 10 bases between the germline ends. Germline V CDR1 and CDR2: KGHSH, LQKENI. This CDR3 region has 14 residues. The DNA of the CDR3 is TGTGCCAGCTCACCCGCGGGGGTTAACACTGAAGCTTTCTTT. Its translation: CASSPAGVNTEAFF.

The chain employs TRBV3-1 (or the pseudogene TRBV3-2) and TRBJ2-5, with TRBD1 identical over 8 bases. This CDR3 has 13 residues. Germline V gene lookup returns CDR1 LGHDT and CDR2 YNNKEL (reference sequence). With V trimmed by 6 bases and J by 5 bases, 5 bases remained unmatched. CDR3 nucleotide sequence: TGTGCCAGCAGTCAGGGGGCTGTTGAGACCCAGTACTTC. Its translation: CASSQGAVETQYF.

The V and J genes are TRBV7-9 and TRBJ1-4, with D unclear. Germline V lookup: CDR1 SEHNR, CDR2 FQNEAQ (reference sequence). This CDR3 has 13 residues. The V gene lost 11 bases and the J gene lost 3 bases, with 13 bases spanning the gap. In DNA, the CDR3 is TGTGCCGGTTCTAATTTTGCTAATGAAAAACTGTTTTTT. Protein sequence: CAGSNFANEKLFF.

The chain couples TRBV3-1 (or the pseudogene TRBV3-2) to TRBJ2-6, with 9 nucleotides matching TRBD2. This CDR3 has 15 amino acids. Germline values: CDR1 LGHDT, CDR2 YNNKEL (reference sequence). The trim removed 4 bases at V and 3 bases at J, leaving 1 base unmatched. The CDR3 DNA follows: TGTGCCAGCAGCCCAGCGGGGGGTGGGGCCAACGTCCTGACTTTC. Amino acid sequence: CASSPAGGGANVLTF.

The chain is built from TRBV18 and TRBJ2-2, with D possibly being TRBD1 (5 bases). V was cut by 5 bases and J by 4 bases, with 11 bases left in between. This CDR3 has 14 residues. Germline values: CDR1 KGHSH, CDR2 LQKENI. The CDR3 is CASSSGSATGELFF. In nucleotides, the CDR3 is TGTGCCAGCTCATCAGGGTCGGCCACCGGGGAGCTGTTTTTT.

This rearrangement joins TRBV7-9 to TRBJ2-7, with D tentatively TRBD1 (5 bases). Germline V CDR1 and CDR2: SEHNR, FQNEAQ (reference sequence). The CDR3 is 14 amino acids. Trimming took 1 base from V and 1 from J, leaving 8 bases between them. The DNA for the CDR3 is TGTGCCAGCAGCTTAGAGACAGCATCCTACGAGCAGTACTTC. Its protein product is CASSLETASYEQYF.

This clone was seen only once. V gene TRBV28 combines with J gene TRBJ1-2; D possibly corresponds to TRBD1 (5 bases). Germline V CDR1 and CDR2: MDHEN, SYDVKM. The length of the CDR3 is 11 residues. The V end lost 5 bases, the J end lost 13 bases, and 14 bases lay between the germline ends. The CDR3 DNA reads TGTGCCAGCAGTACCAGACACGGGGGCACCTTC. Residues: CASSTRHGGTF.

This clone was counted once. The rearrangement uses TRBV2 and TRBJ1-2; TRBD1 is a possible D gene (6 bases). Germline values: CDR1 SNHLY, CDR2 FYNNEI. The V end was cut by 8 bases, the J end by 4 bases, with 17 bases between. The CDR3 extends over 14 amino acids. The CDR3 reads CASSGGGMFYGYTF. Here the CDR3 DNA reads TGTGCCAGCTCTGGGGGGGGCATGTTCTATGGCTACACCTTC.

The CDR3 spells CASSRGFYDNEQFF. In DNA form, the CDR3 reads TGTGCCAGCAGCCGAGGGTTTTATGACAATGAGCAGTTCTTC. The chain joins TRBV9 to TRBJ2-1, with a tentative D call TRBD2 (5 bases). The ends were cut back, 4 bases at V and 5 bases at J, with 13 bases in the middle. Germline V lookup: CDR1 SGDLS, CDR2 YYNGEE. The CDR3 runs 14 residues.

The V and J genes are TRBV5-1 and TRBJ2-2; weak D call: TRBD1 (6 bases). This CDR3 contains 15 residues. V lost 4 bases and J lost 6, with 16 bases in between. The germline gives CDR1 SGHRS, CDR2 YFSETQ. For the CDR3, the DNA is TGCGCCAGCAGCCCGGCAGGGGCTGTCCCCGGGGAGCTGTTTTTT. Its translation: CASSPAGAVPGELFF.

In DNA form, the CDR3 reads TGTGCCAGCAGCTCCGGGGGGGGAGCCAACCCTATGAACACCGGGGAGCTGTTTTTT. It is translated as CASSSGGGANPMNTGELFF. This sequence joins TRBV9 and TRBJ2-2, with 8 positions matching TRBD2. V lost 4 bases, J lost 1 base, and 15 bases stayed unmatched. CDR3 size: 19 residues. Germline CDR1 reads SGDLS; CDR2 reads YYNGEE.

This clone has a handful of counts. The CDR3 nucleotides are TGTGCCAGTAGTATACATGGAGGACAGAACAATCAGCCCCAGCATTTT. Amino acid sequence: CASSIHGGQNNQPQHF. The chain combines TRBV19 with TRBJ1-5; D is possibly TRBD1 (6 bases). CDR1 and CDR2 (germline): LNHDA, SQIVND (reference sequence). V gave up 2 bases and J gave up 3 bases, with 14 bases separating them. The CDR3 has 16 residues.

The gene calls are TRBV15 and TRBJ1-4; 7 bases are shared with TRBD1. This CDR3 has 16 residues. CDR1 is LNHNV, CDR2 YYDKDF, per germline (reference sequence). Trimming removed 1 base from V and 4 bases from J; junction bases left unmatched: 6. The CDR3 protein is CATSRGRDSYNEKLFF. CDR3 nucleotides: TGTGCCACCAGCAGAGGCCGGGACAGTTATAATGAAAAACTGTTTTTT.

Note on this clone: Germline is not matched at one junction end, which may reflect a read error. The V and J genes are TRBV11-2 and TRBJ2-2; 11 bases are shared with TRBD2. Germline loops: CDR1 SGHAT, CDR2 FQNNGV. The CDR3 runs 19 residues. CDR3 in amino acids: CASSLGSIAGGPKTGELFF. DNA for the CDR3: TGTGCCAGCAGCTTAGGGTCGATAGCGGGAGGGCCGAAAACCGGGGAGCTGTTTTTT.

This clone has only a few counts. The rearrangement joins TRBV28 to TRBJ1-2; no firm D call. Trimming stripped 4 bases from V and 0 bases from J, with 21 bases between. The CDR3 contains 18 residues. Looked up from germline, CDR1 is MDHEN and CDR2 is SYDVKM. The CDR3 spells CASSSPPRARSTNYGYTF. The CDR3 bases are TGTGCCAGCAGTTCCCCCCCGCGAGCGAGGAGCACTAACTATGGCTACACCTTC.

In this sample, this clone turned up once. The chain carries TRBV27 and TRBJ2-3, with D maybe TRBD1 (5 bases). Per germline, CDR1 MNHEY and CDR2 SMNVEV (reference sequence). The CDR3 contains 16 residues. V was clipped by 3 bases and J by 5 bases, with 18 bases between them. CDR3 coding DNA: TGTGCCAGCAGTTTTGGTAGTCCCAGGGCAAGAGATACGCAGTATTTT. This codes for CASSFGSPRARDTQYF.